This paragraph covers one T cell receptor beta chain sequence. Its specificity is not known. Assay used: immunoSEQ multiplex PCR; TCRdb lists only in-frame clones, some missing. Of 2 million to 2.5 million clones detected, about 94% appear once; the ten largest clones hold around 1.1%. The sample comes from a study of shared clonotypes between healthy human individuals. Study-wide background: A few men and a couple of women, aged 18 to 49, were donors. Study-wide findings and caveats: Exclusively blood specimens were collected; tissue repertoires likely differ.

Between the trimmed V and J ends, which lost 0 bases and 6 bases, there was a span of 9 bases. Germline assignment: CDR1 MNHEY and CDR2 SVGAGI. CDR3 length: 14 residues. As defined, naive CD8 cells were CD45RO-negative and positively selected for CCR7, with terminally differentiated effector memory CD45RA+ cells excluded. This chain joins TRBV6-5 and TRBJ2-1; D perhaps matches TRBD2 (5 bases). Sequencing used naive CD8+ T cells sorted from blood. This TCR was recovered from a man aged 18-30 years in good health. The CDR3 here is CASSYSGLSNEQFF. The CDR3 DNA reads TGTGCCAGCAGTTACTCCGGACTGTCCAATGAGCAGTTCTTC.